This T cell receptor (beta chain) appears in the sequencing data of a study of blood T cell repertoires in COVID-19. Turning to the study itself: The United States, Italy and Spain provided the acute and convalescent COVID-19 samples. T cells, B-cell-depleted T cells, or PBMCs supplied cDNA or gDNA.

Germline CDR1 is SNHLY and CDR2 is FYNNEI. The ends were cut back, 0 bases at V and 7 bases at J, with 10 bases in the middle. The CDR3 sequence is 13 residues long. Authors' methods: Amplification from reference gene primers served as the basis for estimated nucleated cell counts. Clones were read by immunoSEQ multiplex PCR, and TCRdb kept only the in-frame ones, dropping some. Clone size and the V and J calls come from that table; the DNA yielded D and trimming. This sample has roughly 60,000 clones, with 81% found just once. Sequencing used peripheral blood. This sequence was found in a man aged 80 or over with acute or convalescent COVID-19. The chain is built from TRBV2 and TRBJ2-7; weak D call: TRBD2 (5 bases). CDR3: CASSEASVGEQYF. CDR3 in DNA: TGTGCCAGCAGTGAAGCTAGCGTTGGAGAGCAGTACTTC.